This T cell receptor (beta chain) was recorded in a study of Ad26.COV2.S vaccination and SARS-CoV-2 variants. Study outcomes and limitations: Analyses of TCR breadth and depth may have underestimated total T cell responses.

Regarding treatment: around 19 received Ad26.COV2.S at low or high dose, single or two shots; about 5 received placebo; per-sample allocation not given. Sampling took place 63 days after the first vaccine or placebo injection. A Boston donor was an adult aged 18-55 years. Data came from immunoSEQ multiplex PCR; TCRdb stores just in-frame clones and leaves some out. The table shows approximately 480,000 clones, with 70% to 90% occurring only once. This clone came up a few times. Its antigen is still unknown. V was cut by 1 base and J by 3 bases, with 16 bases left in between. Germline-derived CDR1 and CDR2 are LGHDT and YNNKEL (reference sequence). The CDR3 is 16 amino acids.

The chain uses TRBV3-1 (or the pseudogene TRBV3-2) and TRBJ2-7, with a weak D call TRBD2 (6 bases). The receptor was derived from a person between 18 and 65 years old who received the Ad26.COV2.S COVID-19 vaccine or a placebo. The material sequenced was peripheral blood, taken in a trial of Ad26.COV2.S vaccine versus placebo. CDR3 protein: CASSQGPGGAVYEQYF. The CDR3 DNA reads TGTGCCAGCAGCCAAGGACCCGGCGGGGCTGTCTACGAGCAGTACTTC.